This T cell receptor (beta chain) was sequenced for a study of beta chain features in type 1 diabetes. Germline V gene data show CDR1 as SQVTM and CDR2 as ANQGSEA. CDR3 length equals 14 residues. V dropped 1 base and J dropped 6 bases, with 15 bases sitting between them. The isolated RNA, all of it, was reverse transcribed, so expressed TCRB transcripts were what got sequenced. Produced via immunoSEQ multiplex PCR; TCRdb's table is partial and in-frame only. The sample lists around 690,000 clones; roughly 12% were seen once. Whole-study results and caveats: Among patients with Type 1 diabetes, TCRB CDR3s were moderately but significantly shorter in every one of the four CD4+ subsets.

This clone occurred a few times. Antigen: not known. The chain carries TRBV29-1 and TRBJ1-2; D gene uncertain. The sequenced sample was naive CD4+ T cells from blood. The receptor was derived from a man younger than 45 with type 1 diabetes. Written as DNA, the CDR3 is TGCAGCGTTGAAGTGGTTCGGGGATTGGATGGCTACACCTTC. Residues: CSVEVVRGLDGYTF.